Included here is one T cell receptor beta chain sequence, with context. Its antigen is unknown. No much larger clonotype is one base removed from it; base qualities were not supplied. The data are from a study of technical replicates of blood from a few donors (dated by TCRdb to 2016 to 2017). The library was prepared using the immunoSEQ multiplex PCR assay. TCRdb's version of the immuneACCESS table is confined to in-frame rearrangements and falls short of the full clone set. An unresolved V gene accounts for under half of the shortfall where checked; the remainder is of unknown origin. The sample includes 70,000 or so clones, with roughly 88% observed a single time. The leading ten clones occupy roughly 5% of the sample. Looking up the germline V gene yields CDR1 SGHRS and CDR2 YFSETQ. The CDR3 holds 16 amino acids from the cysteine to the phenylalanine. The entry retains the CDR3 DNA only, 48 bases that are in frame from base 1. Here V drops 2 bases and J drops 2 bases, and the junction holds 4 bases not matched to any gene.

The specimen sequenced was PBMCs. The source of this sequence is a human donor in good health. Some clones in this sample may be carry-over from other donors' samples. Here the chain combines TRBV5-1 and TRBJ2-3; the junction holds 11 bases that match TRBD2. The base sequence is TGCGCCAGCAGCTTACTAGCGGGGGCCACCACAGATACGCAGTATTTT. Translated, it reads CASSLLAGATTDTQYF.